The 15 T cell receptor beta chains below were found in one sample sequenced in a study of T cells in Graves' hyperthyroidism and ophthalmopathy. Amplified regions were TCR beta CDR3 sequences from RNA transcripts. HTBI primers were the set used in a first-round RT-PCR of the TCR CDR3. TCRdb re-called the multiplex PCR reads with MiXCR, one entry per CDR3 protein. The data hold about 530,000 distinct CDR3 sequences, with about 15% observed a single time. The specimen was blood. The source of these receptors is a woman under 30 with Graves' ophthalmopathy.

V usage is TRBV20-1 and J usage is TRBJ2-1; D possibly corresponds to TRBD2 (6 bases). The CDR3 is 14 amino acids. From germline, CDR1 is DFQATT and CDR2 SNEGSKA (reference sequence). V lost 0 bases and J 7 bases, leaving 13 bases between the germline ends. CDR3 amino acids: CSARDPGRWNEQFF. CDR3 nucleotide sequence: TGCAGTGCTAGAGATCCTGGGAGGTGGAATGAGCAGTTCTTC.

This clonotype was recorded many times. This rearrangement joins TRBV12-3 or TRBV12-4 to TRBJ2-5; perhaps TRBD2 as D (7 bases). The CDR3 totals 14 residues. Trimming removed 3 bases at V and 5 bases at J, with 13 bases between. In DNA form, the CDR3 reads TGTGCCAGCAGTTTCTCGGGGGGCTCTGAGACCCAGTACTTC. It specifies CASSFSGGSETQYF.

As concerns this clonotype: A much larger clone lies a single base off, so this may be a read error. V and J are TRBV2 and TRBJ1-1; TRBD1 matches at 7 bases. CDR1 and CDR2 (germline): SNHLY, FYNNEI. The length of the CDR3 is 12 residues. The CDR3 loop reads CTRGGGYTEAFF. For the CDR3, the DNA is TGTACCAGGGGGGGGGGATACACTGAAGCTTTCTTT. Filled out from reference TRBV2 and TRBJ1-1, the complete variable domain reads EPEVTQTPSHQVTQMGQEVILRCVPISNHLYFYWYRQILGQKVEFLVSFYNNEISEKSEIFDDQFSVERPDGSNFTLKIRSTKLEDSAMYFCTRGGGYTEAFFGQGTRLTVV.

There are many counts of this clonotype. The rearrangement uses TRBV27 and TRBJ2-1; D may be TRBD2 (6 bases). Germline V lookup: CDR1 MNHEY, CDR2 SMNVEV (reference sequence). The CDR3 is made up of 18 amino acids. The V end was cut by 4 bases, the J end by 3 bases, with 22 bases between. CDR3 sequence (DNA): TGTGCCAGCAGTTCAGGTTATAGGGAGCGGGCCCTCTACAATGAGCAGTTCTTC. Translating it yields CASSSGYRERALYNEQFF.

This clonotype was seen ten or more times. CDR3 sequence: CASISQLGNEQFF. The CDR3 coding sequence is TGTGCCTCGATATCGCAGCTTGGCAATGAGCAGTTCTTC. The J gene is TRBJ2-1, the V gene TRBV30; D unclear. This CDR3 region has 13 residues. V was cut by 7 bases and J by 6 bases, with 16 bases left in between. Germline assignment: CDR1 GTSNPN and CDR2 SVGIG (reference sequence).

This clonotype has just a few counts. V is TRBV28 and J is TRBJ1-5; a weak D match, TRBD1 (5 bases). Trimming removed 4 bases at V and 2 bases at J, with 12 bases between. The CDR3 consists of 15 residues. Looked up from germline, CDR1 is MDHEN and CDR2 is SYDVKM. CDR3 protein: CASSSQGGGNQPQHF. The CDR3 region has the DNA TGTGCCAGCAGTTCCCAGGGAGGCGGCAATCAGCCCCAGCATTTT.

The chain joins TRBV28 to TRBJ1-6; TRBD1 agrees at 7 bases. Germline values: CDR1 MDHEN, CDR2 SYDVKM. V was clipped by 7 bases and J by 2 bases; unmatched bases: 2. This CDR3 comprises 14 residues. For the CDR3, the DNA is TGTGCCAGCAAACAGGGGCCCTATAATTCACCCCTCCACTTT. Its translation: CASKQGPYNSPLHF.

This clonotype has a count of ten or more. This chain joins TRBV20-1 and TRBJ1-2; D is possibly TRBD1 (5 bases). The CDR3 has 12 residues. Germline CDR1 and CDR2: DFQATT and SNEGSKA (reference sequence). CDR3 sequence (DNA): TGCAGAGCAGGGCACTCTAACTATGGCTACACCTTC. Its protein product is CRAGHSNYGYTF.

This clonotype was detected ten times or more. The chain couples TRBV28 to TRBJ2-1; 12 bases fit TRBD2. The CDR3 runs 16 residues. V trimming: 4 bases; J trimming: 6 bases; junction bases outside the gene matches: 7. The germline V gene has CDR1 MDHEN and CDR2 SYDVKM. CDR3 region: CASSSPSGGALNEQFF. The CDR3 DNA sequence: TGTGCCAGCAGTTCACCTAGCGGGGGGGCCCTCAATGAGCAGTTCTTC. The full variable domain, completed using reference TRBV28 and TRBJ2-1, is DVKVTQSSRYLVKRTGEKVFLECVQDMDHENMFWYRQDPGLGLRLIYFSYDVKMKEKGDIPEGYSVSREKKERFSLILESASTNQTSMYLCASSSPSGGALNEQFFGPGTRLTVL.

This clonotype appeared a few times. The chain couples TRBV29-1 to TRBJ1-1; no firm D call. The CDR3 totals 12 residues. V lost 5 bases and J lost 1, with 8 bases in between. Germline lookup yields CDR1 SQVTM and CDR2 ANQGSEA. The CDR3: CSVFHWNTEAFF. For the CDR3, the DNA is TGCAGCGTTTTCCACTGGAACACTGAAGCTTTCTTT.

This chain joins TRBV7-9 and TRBJ2-2; D is unresolved. Trimming removed 5 bases at V and 0 bases at J, with 13 bases between. Germline CDR1 reads SEHNR; CDR2 reads FQNEAQ (reference sequence). The CDR3 contains 16 residues. CDR3 bases: TGTGCCAGCAGCCCCTCCCCGGGTTCGAACACCGGGGAGCTGTTTTTT. Translation: CASSPSPGSNTGELFF.

This clonotype was counted at least ten times. V gene TRBV30 combines with J gene TRBJ1-6, with a weak D call TRBD1 (5 bases). Trimming shortened V by 2 bases and J by 9 bases, and 20 bases separated the two germline ends. Germline values: CDR1 GTSNPN, CDR2 SVGIG (reference sequence). The length of the CDR3 is 16 residues. In nucleotides, the CDR3 is TGTGCCTGGAGTATATACGCGGGACTCACTGGTTCACCCCTCCACTTT. This codes for CAWSIYAGLTGSPLHF.

There are many counts of this clonotype. The V gene is TRBV18, the J gene TRBJ1-5; perhaps TRBD1 as D (5 bases). V gave up 8 bases and J gave up 6 bases, with 8 bases separating them. The germline V gene has CDR1 KGHSH and CDR2 LQKENI. The CDR3 contains 11 residues. The CDR3 bases are TGTGCCAGCGGAGACAGTCAGCCCCAGCATTTT. It translates to CASGDSQPQHF.

In this sample, this clonotype turned up many times. The chain joins TRBV28 to TRBJ1-2; D perhaps matches TRBD1 (5 bases). Trimming took off 3 bases at V and 4 bases at J, with 21 bases between the two ends. This CDR3 spans 17 amino acids. Germline assignment: CDR1 MDHEN and CDR2 SYDVKM. CDR3 loop: CASSFRMTAARFYGYTF. The CDR3 bases are TGTGCCAGCAGTTTTAGGATGACAGCTGCACGATTCTATGGCTACACCTTC.

On this clonotype: One base away lies a much larger clone, so this may be a sequencing read error. The chain combines TRBV5-4 with TRBJ2-1; 10 bases agree with TRBD2. Per germline, CDR1 SGHNT and CDR2 YYREEE (reference sequence). The junction had 11 bases not matched to a gene; V was cut back by 0 bases and J by 8 bases. This CDR3 has 17 amino acids. The CDR3 is CASSLAGLAGVFDEQFF. CDR3 sequence (DNA): TGTGCCAGCAGCTTGGCGGGGCTAGCGGGAGTGTTCGATGAGCAGTTCTTC.